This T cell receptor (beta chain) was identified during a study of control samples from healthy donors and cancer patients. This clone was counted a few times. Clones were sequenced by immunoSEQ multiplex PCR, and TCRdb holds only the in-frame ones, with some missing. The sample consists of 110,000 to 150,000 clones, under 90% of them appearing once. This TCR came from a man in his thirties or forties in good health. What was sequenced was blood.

The CDR3: CASSPSGTGVYYEQYF. The DNA of the CDR3 is TGTGCCAGCAGCCCCTCCGGGACAGGCGTTTACTACGAGCAGTACTTC. The chain joins TRBV11-1 to TRBJ2-7, with 8 bases lining up with TRBD1. Germline CDR1 reads SGHAT; CDR2 reads FQDESV (reference sequence). After removal of 5 bases from V and 3 bases from J, the junction contained 12 bases not matched to a gene. The CDR3 consists of 16 residues.